Below are 30 T cell receptor beta chains sequenced from a single sample in a study of OX40 agonist ivuxolimab in advanced cancers. The table came from immunoSEQ multiplex PCR; TCRdb's copy has only in-frame clones and leaves some out. Of approximately 40,000 clones in the sample, 70% to 90% were seen once. Sequencing used CD4+ or CD8+ T cells sorted from blood, obtained in a trial of the OX40 agonist ivuxolimab. Receptor source: an adult with an advanced solid tumor such as melanoma, head and neck, liver or kidney cancer.

The gene calls are TRBV9 and TRBJ1-3; a possible D gene is TRBD1 (5 bases). The germline V gene encodes CDR1 SGDLS and CDR2 YYNGEE. The CDR3 extends over 17 amino acids. Trimming cost V 0 bases and J 0 bases, with 13 bases left between them. The CDR3 here is CASSVDGGPSSGNTIYF. The CDR3 DNA is TGTGCCAGCAGCGTAGATGGGGGACCCAGCTCTGGAAACACCATATATTTT. The variable domain in full, with the rest retrieved from reference TRBV9 and TRBJ1-3, is DSGVTQTPKHLITATGQRVTLRCSPRSGDLSVYWYQQSLDQGLQFLIQYYNGEERAKGNILERFSAQQFPDLHSELNLSSLELGDSALYFCASSVDGGPSSGNTIYFGEGSWLTVV.

The chain carries TRBV4-2 and TRBJ1-2; D ambiguous. The CDR3 is 15 amino acids. Trimming pared 0 bases from V and 4 bases from J, leaving 12 bases between. Germline V gene lookup returns CDR1 LGHNA and CDR2 YNFKEQ. CDR3 residues: CASSQESSITYGYTF. The CDR3 nucleotides read TGTGCCAGCAGCCAAGAAAGCAGTATAACCTATGGCTACACCTTC.

The genes are TRBV9 and TRBJ2-5, with D possibly matching TRBD2 (6 bases). This CDR3 has 15 residues. Germline V gene data show CDR1 as SGDLS and CDR2 as YYNGEE. V lost 3 bases and J lost 4, with 16 bases in between. The CDR3 bases are TGTGCCAGCAGCGAGACTAGTTTCACAGGAGAGACCCAGTACTTC. It codes for CASSETSFTGETQYF.

The V call is TRBV13, the J call TRBJ2-5, with 8 bases identical to TRBD2. CDR1 and CDR2 (germline): PRHDT, FYEKMQ (reference sequence). The CDR3 loop spans 14 amino acids. The trim removed 4 bases at V and 4 bases at J, leaving 5 bases unmatched. CDR3 residues: CASSSSGGRETQYF. The CDR3 bases are TGTGCCAGCAGCTCATCGGGGGGGCGAGAGACCCAGTACTTC.

V usage is TRBV12-5 and J usage is TRBJ2-7, with D perhaps TRBD1 (5 bases). CDR1 LGHNT and CDR2 FRNRAP come from the germline V gene. This CDR3 is 12 amino acids long. V lost 5 bases, J lost 3 bases, and 8 bases lay in between. CDR3 sequence (DNA): TGTGCTAGTGGTCCGGACATCTACGAGCAGTACTTC. Its protein product is CASGPDIYEQYF.

This chain connects TRBV11-2 to TRBJ2-1; 8 bases line up with TRBD2. This CDR3 has 14 amino acids. Per germline, CDR1 SGHAT and CDR2 FQNNGV. Trimming cost V 5 bases and J 8 bases; bases outside gene matches: 8. The CDR3 bases are TGTGCCAGCAGCCACAGCGGGGGAGGTGATGAGCAGTTCTTC. Its protein product is CASSHSGGGDEQFF.

The chain links TRBV6-1 to TRBJ2-7, with D hard to call. Trimming pared 1 base from V and 5 bases from J, leaving 15 bases between. This CDR3 region has 15 residues. CDR1 and CDR2 from the germline V gene are MNHNS and SASEGT. The CDR3 reads CASSEGAGPPHEQYF. As DNA, the CDR3 is TGTGCCAGCAGTGAAGGGGCAGGTCCTCCCCACGAGCAGTACTTC.

The V and J genes are TRBV19 and TRBJ2-7, with TRBD1 as a possible D gene (5 bases). The CDR3 consists of 13 residues. Trimming took 6 bases from V and 1 from J, leaving 10 bases between them. Germline CDR1 reads LNHDA; CDR2 reads SQIVND (reference sequence). CDR3 sequence: CASRRKGSYEQYF. CDR3 nucleotide sequence: TGTGCCAGTAGACGCAAGGGGTCCTACGAGCAGTACTTC.

The rearrangement uses TRBV9 and TRBJ2-3; 12 bases agree with TRBD1. Germline V gives CDR1 SGDLS, CDR2 YYNGEE. The junction had 3 bases not matched to a gene; V was cut back by 3 bases and J by 4 bases. The CDR3 extends over 15 amino acids. The CDR3 DNA is TGTGCCAGCAGCGCGGGGACAGGGGGCGCAGATACGCAGTATTTT. Translated: CASSAGTGGADTQYF. Combining the CDR3 with reference TRBV9 and TRBJ2-3 gives the whole variable domain DSGVTQTPKHLITATGQRVTLRCSPRSGDLSVYWYQQSLDQGLQFLIQYYNGEERAKGNILERFSAQQFPDLHSELNLSSLELGDSALYFCASSAGTGGADTQYFGPGTRLTVL.

The chain recombines TRBV6-6 with TRBJ1-1; 7 bases are shared with TRBD1. The V and J ends lost 2 bases and 0 bases, in that order; junction bases with no gene match: 3. Germline V lookup: CDR1 MNHNY, CDR2 SVGAGI (reference sequence). This CDR3 contains 15 residues. The CDR3 here is CASSYQGGVNTEAFF. The CDR3 DNA reads TGTGCCAGCAGTTACCAAGGGGGCGTGAACACTGAAGCTTTCTTT.

V is TRBV27 and J is TRBJ1-2; D remains ambiguous. Trimming stripped 3 bases from V and 1 base from J, with 6 bases between. Germline CDR1 is MNHEY and CDR2 is SMNVEV (reference sequence). There are 13 residues in the CDR3. CDR3 DNA: TGTGCCAGCAGTTTCGAGGGTAACTATGGCTACACCTTC. Translating gives CASSFEGNYGYTF.

The chain recombines TRBV29-1 with TRBJ2-3; D gene unclear. The V end was cut by 0 bases, the J end by 2 bases, with 12 bases between. The CDR3 is 15 residues long. CDR1 is SQVTM, CDR2 ANQGSEA, per germline. In nucleotides, the CDR3 is TGCAGCGTTGAAGACGGAACTCTACCCACAGATACGCAGTATTTT. Amino acid sequence: CSVEDGTLPTDTQYF.

A word on this clone: A read error may account for a junction end that differs from germline. The rearrangement joins TRBV6-5 to TRBJ1-2, with TRBD1 matching 7 bases. The length of the CDR3 is 15 residues. Germline CDR1 reads MNHEY; CDR2 reads SVGAGI. CDR3 region: CASRRGGGGYYGYTF. The DNA for the CDR3 is TGTGCGAGCAGGCGAGGGGGCGGCGGATACTATGGCTACACCTTC.

The chain carries TRBV9 and TRBJ1-1; TRBD1 agrees at 8 bases. The V gene end was trimmed by 0 bases and the J gene end by 6 bases; junction bases not matched to a gene: 7. Germline V lookup: CDR1 SGDLS, CDR2 YYNGEE. The CDR3 is 15 residues long. The CDR3 region has the DNA TGTGCCAGCAGCGTAGGGGACCAGGGGGCCTCTGAAGCTTTCTTT. It encodes CASSVGDQGASEAFF.

The chain is built from TRBV6-5 and TRBJ1-5, with 8 bases matching TRBD1. V gave up 8 bases and J gave up 4 bases; unmatched junction bases: 7. This CDR3 comprises 14 residues. Germline CDR1 MNHEY, CDR2 SVGAGI. DNA for the CDR3: TGTGCCAGCGCACCGACAGGGGATAATCAGCCCCAGCATTTT. This sequence encodes CASAPTGDNQPQHF.

The genes are TRBV11-2 and TRBJ2-7; D call uncertain. Per the germline V gene, CDR1 is SGHAT and CDR2 is FQNNGV. The V and J ends lost 3 bases and 4 bases respectively, with 7 bases between them. The CDR3 contains 12 residues. In DNA form, the CDR3 reads TGTGCCAGCAGCTTTACACCTTACGAGCAGTACTTC. Translating gives CASSFTPYEQYF.

The CDR3 loop is CAISELAGGDNEQFF. The CDR3 DNA reads TGTGCCATCAGTGAATTAGCGGGGGGGGACAATGAGCAGTTCTTC. This chain connects TRBV10-3 to TRBJ2-1; 11 positions match TRBD2. Germline V gene sequence: CDR1 ENHRY, CDR2 SYGVKD. The length of the CDR3 is 15 residues. Trimming removed 3 bases from V and 5 bases from J; junction bases left unmatched: 3.

V and J are TRBV5-6 and TRBJ2-7, with D tentatively TRBD2 (7 bases). V dropped 3 bases and J dropped 5 bases, with 21 bases sitting between them. CDR3 size: 16 residues. CDR1 SGHDT and CDR2 YYEEEE come from the germline V gene. CDR3 sequence (DNA): TGTGCCAGCAGCTCCCCTCCGGGGGGCCGGAGGGACGAGCAGTACTTC. This sequence encodes CASSSPPGGRRDEQYF.

The rearrangement links TRBV4-3 to TRBJ2-3, with D unclear. Germline V gene lookup returns CDR1 LGHNA and CDR2 YSLEER. The V and J ends lost 1 base and 3 bases respectively, with 11 bases between them. The CDR3 spans 15 residues. The CDR3 region is CASSQGVSPTDTQYF. CDR3 DNA: TGCGCCAGCAGCCAAGGCGTGAGCCCGACAGATACGCAGTATTTT.

This chain links TRBV7-8 with TRBJ2-7; 8 nucleotides align to TRBD2. V shed 4 bases and J 9 bases; nucleotides not matched to a gene: 29. CDR3 length: 20 amino acids. The germline V gene has CDR1 SGHVS and CDR2 FQNEAQ. The CDR3 is CASSYPIPTIPGLVPSLQYF. CDR3 coding DNA: TGTGCCAGCAGCTATCCCATCCCAACTATACCGGGACTAGTACCTAGCCTGCAGTACTTC.

The V and J genes are TRBV7-8 and TRBJ2-2; no clear D gene. CDR1 SGHVS and CDR2 FQNEAQ come from the germline V gene. Trimming shortened V by 5 bases and J by 2 bases, and 9 bases separated the two germline ends. This CDR3 spans 14 amino acids. CDR3 sequence reads: CASSRKANTGELFF. In DNA form, the CDR3 reads TGTGCCAGCAGCCGTAAGGCTAACACCGGGGAGCTGTTTTTT.

This rearrangement joins TRBV13 to TRBJ2-7; D remains unclear. The CDR3 has 11 amino acids. The V end lost 5 bases, the J end lost 4 bases, and 6 bases lay between the germline ends. Germline CDR1 PRHDT, CDR2 FYEKMQ (reference sequence). CDR3 in DNA: TGTGCCAGCAGCACCCTTTACGAGCAGTACTTC. This translates into CASSTLYEQYF.

The CDR3 nucleotides read TGTGCCAGCAGTCTCACTAGCGGGGCCTACGAGCAGTACTTC. This codes for CASSLTSGAYEQYF. This sequence joins TRBV6-5 and TRBJ2-7, with 10 bases lining up with TRBD2. CDR3 size: 14 residues. Germline lookup yields CDR1 MNHEY and CDR2 SVGAGI. Losses at the gene ends were 5 bases for V and 2 bases for J; bases not matched to a gene: 3.

J is TRBJ2-5 and V is TRBV19; D gene uncertain. The CDR3 is 14 amino acids. Trimming took 4 bases from V and 0 from J, leaving 9 bases between them. Germline lookup yields CDR1 LNHDA and CDR2 SQIVND (reference sequence). CDR3 nucleotides: TGTGCCAGTAGTACATCCGAGTACCAAGAGACCCAGTACTTC. Protein: CASSTSEYQETQYF. The full variable domain, completed using reference TRBV19 and TRBJ2-5, is DGGITQSPKYLFRKEGQNVTLSCEQNLNHDAMYWYRQDPGQGLRLIYYSQIVNDFQKGDIAEGYSVSREKKESFPLTVTSAQKNPTAFYLCASSTSEYQETQYFGPGTRLLVL.

The chain couples TRBV27 to TRBJ2-1; no clear D gene. V lost 5 bases and J lost 9, with 17 bases in between. This CDR3 is built from 14 residues. Per germline, CDR1 MNHEY and CDR2 SMNVEV (reference sequence). The CDR3 sequence is CASSPVTLPAEQFF. The CDR3 coding sequence is TGTGCCAGCAGTCCCGTTACCCTCCCGGCTGAGCAGTTCTTC.

The chain links TRBV6-5 to TRBJ2-7, with 9 bases that match TRBD1. The CDR3 has 15 residues. Per germline, CDR1 MNHEY and CDR2 SVGAGI. Trimming took 5 bases from V and 4 from J; bases not matched to a gene: 9. CDR3 sequence reads: CASSNKGQGRYEQYF. CDR3 bases: TGTGCCAGCAGTAATAAGGGACAGGGCCGGTACGAGCAGTACTTC.

This sequence joins TRBV10-3 and TRBJ2-7, with D perhaps assigned TRBD1 or TRBD2 (5 bases each). V lost 10 bases, J lost 3 bases, and 16 bases lay in between. The germline gives CDR1 ENHRY, CDR2 SYGVKD. The CDR3 consists of 13 residues. Here the CDR3 reads CATHRDGYYEQYF. CDR3 DNA sequence: TGTGCCACCCACCGGGACGGATACTACGAGCAGTACTTC.

The chain has TRBV12-5 and TRBJ2-3; D is unclear. The CDR3 extends over 12 amino acids. V dropped 6 bases and J dropped 3 bases, with 7 bases sitting between them. Germline values: CDR1 LGHNT, CDR2 FRNRAP. The CDR3 reads CASGLTTDTQYF. The CDR3 DNA sequence: TGTGCTAGTGGCCTAACTACAGATACGCAGTATTTT.

This clone was detected once. The chain couples TRBV7-3 to TRBJ2-1; 8 nucleotides align to TRBD1. The germline gives CDR1 SGHTA, CDR2 FQGTGA. The CDR3 totals 14 residues. Unmatched junction bases numbered 8, after V lost 5 bases and J lost 8 bases. In nucleotides, the CDR3 is TGTGCCAGCAGCCCAGGGGGCAGGGCCGATGAGCAGTTCTTC. Protein sequence: CASSPGGRADEQFF.

This clone was counted only a few times. The chain uses TRBV4-3 and TRBJ2-3; 7 bases agree with TRBD2. V lost 1 base, J lost 8 bases, and 3 bases stayed unmatched. Germline CDR1 and CDR2: LGHNA and YSLEER. CDR3 length: 13 amino acids. The CDR3 DNA follows: TGCGCCAGCAGCCAAGCGGGGGGTGGTACGCAGTATTTT. Protein: CASSQAGGGTQYF.